A single T cell receptor beta chain is shown here with its context. A multiplex PCR was run with 60 Vbeta primers and 13 Jbeta primers. Profiled with immunoSEQ multiplex PCR; TCRdb holds only in-frame clones, not every one. The repertoire includes 150,000 to 200,000 clones, 75% of them detected once, and just under 5% sits in the top ten. The sample comes from a study of cytomegalovirus exposure and HLA in healthy donors. The CDR3 totals 15 residues. Germline lookup yields CDR1 SGHVS and CDR2 FNYEAQ. With 5 bases clipped from V and 5 bases from J, the junction kept 11 bases outside the gene matches. The receptor's source is a male donor in good health and CMV-seronegative. The rearrangement links TRBV7-6 to TRBJ2-7; 8 positions match TRBD2. Material: PBMCs. In DNA form, the CDR3 reads TGTGCCAGCAGCCCACCCAGGAGCGGGAGTAACGAGCAGTACTTC. Protein: CASSPPRSGSNEQYF. The entire variable domain, with the rest obtained from reference TRBV7-6 and TRBJ2-7, is as follows: GAGVSQSPRYKVTKRGQDVALRCDPISGHVSLYWYRQALGQGPEFLTYFNYEAQQDKSGLPNDRFSAERPEGSISTLTIQRTEQRDSAMYRCASSPPRSGSNEQYFGPGTRLTVT.